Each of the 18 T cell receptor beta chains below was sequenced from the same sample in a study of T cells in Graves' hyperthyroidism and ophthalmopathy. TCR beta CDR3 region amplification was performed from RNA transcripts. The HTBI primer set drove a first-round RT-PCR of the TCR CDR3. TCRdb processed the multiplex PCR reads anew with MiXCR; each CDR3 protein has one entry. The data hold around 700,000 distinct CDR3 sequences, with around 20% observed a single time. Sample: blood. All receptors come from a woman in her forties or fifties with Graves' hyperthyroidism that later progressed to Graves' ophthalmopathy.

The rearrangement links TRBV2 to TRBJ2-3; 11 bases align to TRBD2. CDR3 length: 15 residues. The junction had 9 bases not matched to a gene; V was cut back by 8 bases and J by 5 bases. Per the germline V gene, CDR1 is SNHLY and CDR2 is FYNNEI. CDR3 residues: CASRELAGGQDTQYF. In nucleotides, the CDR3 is TGTGCCAGCCGGGAATTAGCGGGGGGGCAAGATACGCAGTATTTT.

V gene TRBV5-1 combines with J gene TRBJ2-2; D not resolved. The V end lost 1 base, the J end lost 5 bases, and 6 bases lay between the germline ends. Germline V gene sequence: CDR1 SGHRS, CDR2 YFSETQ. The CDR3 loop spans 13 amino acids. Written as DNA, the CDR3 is TGCGCCAGCAGCTTGCCTGCGACCGGGGAGCTGTTTTTT. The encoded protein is CASSLPATGELFF.

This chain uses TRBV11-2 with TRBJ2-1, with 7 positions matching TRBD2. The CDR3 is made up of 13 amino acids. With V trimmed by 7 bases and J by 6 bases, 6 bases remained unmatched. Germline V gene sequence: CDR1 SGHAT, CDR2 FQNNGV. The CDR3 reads CASNLGGGNEQFF. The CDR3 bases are TGTGCCAGCAACCTGGGGGGGGGCAATGAGCAGTTCTTC.

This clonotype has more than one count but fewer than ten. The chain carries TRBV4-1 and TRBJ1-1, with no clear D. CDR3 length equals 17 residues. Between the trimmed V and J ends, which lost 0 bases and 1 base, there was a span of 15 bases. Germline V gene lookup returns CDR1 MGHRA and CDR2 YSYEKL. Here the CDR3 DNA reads TGCGCCAGCAGCCAAGACCGTCCGAGCGGTAGGAACACTGAAGCTTTCTTT. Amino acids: CASSQDRPSGRNTEAFF.

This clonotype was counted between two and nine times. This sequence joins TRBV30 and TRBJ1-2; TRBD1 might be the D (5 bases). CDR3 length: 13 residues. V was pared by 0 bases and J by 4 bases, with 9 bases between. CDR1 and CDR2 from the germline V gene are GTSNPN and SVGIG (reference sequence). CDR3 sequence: CAWSVAGFYGYTF. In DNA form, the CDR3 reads TGTGCCTGGAGTGTAGCAGGGTTCTATGGCTACACCTTC.

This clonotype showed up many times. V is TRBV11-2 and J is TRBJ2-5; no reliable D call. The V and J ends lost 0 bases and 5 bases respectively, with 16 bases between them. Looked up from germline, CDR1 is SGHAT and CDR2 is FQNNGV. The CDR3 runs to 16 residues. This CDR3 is CASSLDLWQVGETQYF. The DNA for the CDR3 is TGTGCCAGCAGCTTAGATCTCTGGCAGGTGGGGGAGACCCAGTACTTC.

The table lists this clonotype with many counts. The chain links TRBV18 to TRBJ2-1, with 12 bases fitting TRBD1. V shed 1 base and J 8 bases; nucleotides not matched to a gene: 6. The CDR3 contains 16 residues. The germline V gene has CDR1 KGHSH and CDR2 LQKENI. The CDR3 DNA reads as TGTGCCAGCTCACCACTGGGGACAGGGGGCATAGATGAGCAGTTCTTC. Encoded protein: CASSPLGTGGIDEQFF.

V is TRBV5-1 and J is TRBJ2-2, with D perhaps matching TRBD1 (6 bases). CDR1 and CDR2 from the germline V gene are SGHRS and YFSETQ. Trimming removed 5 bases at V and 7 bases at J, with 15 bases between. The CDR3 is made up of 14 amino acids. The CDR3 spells CASRSTGSNGELFF. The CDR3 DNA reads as TGCGCCAGCAGATCGACAGGTTCGAACGGGGAGCTGTTTTTT.

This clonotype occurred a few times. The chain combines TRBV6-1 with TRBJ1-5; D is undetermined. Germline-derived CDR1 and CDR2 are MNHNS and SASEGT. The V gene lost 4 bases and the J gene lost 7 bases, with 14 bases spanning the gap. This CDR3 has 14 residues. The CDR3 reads CASSGRSLGQPQHF. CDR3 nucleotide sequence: TGTGCCAGCAGTGGAAGGAGCTTGGGGCAGCCCCAGCATTTT.

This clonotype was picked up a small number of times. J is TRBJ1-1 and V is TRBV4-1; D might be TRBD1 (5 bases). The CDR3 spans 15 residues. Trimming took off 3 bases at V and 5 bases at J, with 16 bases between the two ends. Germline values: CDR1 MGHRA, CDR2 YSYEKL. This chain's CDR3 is CASSQGRGSQTEAFF. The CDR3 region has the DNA TGCGCCAGCAGCCAGGGGCGGGGGAGTCAGACTGAAGCTTTCTTT.

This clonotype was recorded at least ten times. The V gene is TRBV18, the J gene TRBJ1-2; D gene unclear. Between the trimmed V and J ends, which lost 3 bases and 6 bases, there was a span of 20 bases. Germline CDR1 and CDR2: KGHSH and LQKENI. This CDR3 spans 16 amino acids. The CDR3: CASSPRNLSPADGYTF. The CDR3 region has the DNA TGTGCCAGCTCACCCCGAAATCTGTCCCCTGCGGATGGCTACACCTTC.

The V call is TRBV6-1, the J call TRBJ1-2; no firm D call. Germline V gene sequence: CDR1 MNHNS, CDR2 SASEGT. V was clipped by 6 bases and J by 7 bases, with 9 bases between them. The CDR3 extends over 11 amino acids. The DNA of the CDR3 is TGTGCCAGCAGCGAGATCACTGGCTACACCTTC. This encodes CASSEITGYTF.

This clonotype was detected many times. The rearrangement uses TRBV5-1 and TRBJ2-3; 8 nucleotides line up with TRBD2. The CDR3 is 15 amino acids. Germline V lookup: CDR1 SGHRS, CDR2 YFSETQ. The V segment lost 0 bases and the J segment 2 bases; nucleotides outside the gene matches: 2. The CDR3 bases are TGCGCCAGCAGCTTGGAGCGGGGGTTCACAGATACGCAGTATTTT. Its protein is CASSLERGFTDTQYF. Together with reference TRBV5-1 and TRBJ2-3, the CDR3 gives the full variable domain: KAGVTQTPRYLIKTRGQQVTLSCSPISGHRSVSWYQQTPGQGLQFLFEYFSETQRNKGNFPGRFSGRQFSNSRSEMNVSTLELGDSALYLCASSLERGFTDTQYFGPGTRLTVL.

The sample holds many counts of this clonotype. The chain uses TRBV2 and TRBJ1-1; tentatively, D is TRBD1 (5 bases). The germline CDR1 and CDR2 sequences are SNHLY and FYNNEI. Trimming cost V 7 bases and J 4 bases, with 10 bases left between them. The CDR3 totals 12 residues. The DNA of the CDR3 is TGTGCCAGCACTTGGGGCAGCACTGAAGCTTTCTTT. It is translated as CASTWGSTEAFF.

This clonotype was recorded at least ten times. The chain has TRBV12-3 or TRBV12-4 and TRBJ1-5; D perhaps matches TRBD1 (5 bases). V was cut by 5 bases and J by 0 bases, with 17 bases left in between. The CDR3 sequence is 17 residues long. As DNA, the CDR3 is TGTGCCAGCAGTGCCGCAGACAGCGAATATAGCAATCAGCCCCAGCATTTT. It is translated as CASSAADSEYSNQPQHF.

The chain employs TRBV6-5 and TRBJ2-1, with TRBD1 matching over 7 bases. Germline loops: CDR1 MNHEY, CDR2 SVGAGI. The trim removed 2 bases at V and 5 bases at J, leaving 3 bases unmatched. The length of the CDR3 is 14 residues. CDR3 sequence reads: CASSYGDRHNEQFF. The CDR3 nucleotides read TGTGCCAGCAGTTACGGGGACAGACACAATGAGCAGTTCTTC.

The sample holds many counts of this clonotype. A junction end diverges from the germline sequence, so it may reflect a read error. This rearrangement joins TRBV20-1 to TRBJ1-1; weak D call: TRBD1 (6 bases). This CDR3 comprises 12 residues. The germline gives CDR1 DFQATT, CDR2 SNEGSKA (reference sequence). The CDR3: CSARGDTAEAFF. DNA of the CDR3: TGCAGTGCTAGGGGGGACACCGCTGAGGCTTTCTTT.

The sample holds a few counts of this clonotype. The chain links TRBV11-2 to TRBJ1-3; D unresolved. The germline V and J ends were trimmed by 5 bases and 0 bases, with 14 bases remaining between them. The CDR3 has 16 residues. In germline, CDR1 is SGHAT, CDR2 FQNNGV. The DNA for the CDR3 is TGTGCCAGCAGCCCTCCCCCGGGGAGCTCTGGAAACACCATATATTTT. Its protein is CASSPPPGSSGNTIYF.